Each of the 23 T cell receptor beta chains below was sequenced from the same sample in a study of cytomegalovirus exposure and HLA in healthy donors. The study ran its PCR with 60 Vbeta and 13 Jbeta primers. Profiling relied on immunoSEQ multiplex PCR, and the TCRdb table lists in-frame clones only, not all of them. The sample holds some 170,000 clones, roughly four fifths seen once. The sequencing sample was made of PBMCs. These receptor sequences come from a man aged 45-60 years in good health and CMV-seropositive.

The V and J genes are TRBV6-6 and TRBJ1-2, with a weak D call TRBD1 (6 bases). This CDR3 is built from 13 residues. The V gene's germline CDR1 is MNHNY and CDR2 SVGAGI (reference sequence). Trimming pared 6 bases from V and 2 bases from J, leaving 10 bases between. CDR3 nucleotide sequence: TGTGCCAGCAGGGGTACAGGGAACTATGGCTACACCTTC. Its translation: CASRGTGNYGYTF.

The chain is built from TRBV19 and TRBJ2-7, with D possibly being TRBD1 (5 bases). The V end was cut by 1 base, the J end by 0 bases, with 10 bases between. The CDR3 covers 15 residues. Germline loops: CDR1 LNHDA, CDR2 SQIVND (reference sequence). The CDR3 sequence: CASSIVLRGSYEQYF. In DNA form, the CDR3 reads TGTGCCAGTAGTATAGTCTTAAGGGGCTCCTACGAGCAGTACTTC.

The V and J genes are TRBV19 and TRBJ2-7, with TRBD2 as a possible D gene (5 bases). Deletions cut 0 bases from V and 6 bases from J, with 18 bases between. The CDR3 has 16 residues. Germline CDR1 reads LNHDA; CDR2 reads SQIVND (reference sequence). For the CDR3, the DNA is TGTGCCAGTAGTATAGATCGCGTAGCGTCCGTTGCCGAGCAGTACTTC. Translation: CASSIDRVASVAEQYF.

In this sample, this clone turned up once. V is TRBV7-3 and J is TRBJ2-1, with a weak D call TRBD2 (6 bases). V lost 5 bases and J 0 bases, leaving 11 bases between the germline ends. CDR3 length: 15 amino acids. The germline V gene has CDR1 SGHTA and CDR2 FQGTGA. CDR3 region: CASSRAGNSYNEQFF. The CDR3 DNA reads as TGTGCCAGCAGCCGAGCGGGCAACTCCTACAATGAGCAGTTCTTC. The full variable domain, with the rest looked up from reference TRBV7-3 and TRBJ2-1, is GAGVSQTPSNKVTEKGKYVELRCDPISGHTALYWYRQSLGQGPEFLIYFQGTGAADDSGLPNDRFFAVRPEGSVSTLKIQRTERGDSAVYLCASSRAGNSYNEQFFGPGTRLTVL.

CDR3 in DNA: TGCGCCAGCAGTGAGCTTCCTAGCGGGAGGGCGGATACGCAGTATTTT. Its translation is CASSELPSGRADTQYF. V and J are TRBV10-1 and TRBJ2-3, with 12 bases lining up with TRBD2. With V trimmed by 2 bases and J by 6 bases, 6 bases remained unmatched. Germline-derived CDR1 and CDR2 are WNHNN and SYGVQD (reference sequence). The CDR3 sequence is 16 residues long.

This chain uses TRBV6-5 with TRBJ1-3; D unresolved. Germline CDR1 and CDR2: MNHEY and SVGAGI. V shed 2 bases and J shed 4 bases, with 9 bases lying between them. The CDR3 extends over 14 amino acids. CDR3 in amino acids: CASSYGAPGNTIYF. For the CDR3, the DNA is TGTGCCAGCAGTTACGGAGCGCCGGGAAACACCATATATTTT.

Here the CDR3 DNA reads TGTGCCAGCAGCCAAGTCCCGGGACTAGCGGGAGCGTCCTACAATGAGCAGTTCTTC. Translation: CASSQVPGLAGASYNEQFF. J is TRBJ2-1 and V is TRBV2, with 14 nucleotides matching TRBD2. CDR3 length: 19 amino acids. Germline CDR1 and CDR2: SNHLY and FYNNEI. Losses at the gene ends were 6 bases for V and 1 base for J; bases not matched to a gene: 11. Full variable domain (remainder filled in from reference TRBV2 and TRBJ2-1): EPEVTQTPSHQVTQMGQEVILRCVPISNHLYFYWYRQILGQKVEFLVSFYNNEISEKSEIFDDQFSVERPDGSNFTLKIRSTKLEDSAMYFCASSQVPGLAGASYNEQFFGPGTRLTVL.

The rearrangement uses TRBV5-6 and TRBJ2-5; 7 nucleotides agree with TRBD2. The germline CDR1 and CDR2 sequences are SGHDT and YYEEEE. The CDR3 contains 16 residues. The V segment lost 3 bases and the J segment 4 bases; nucleotides outside the gene matches: 12. The CDR3 DNA sequence: TGTGCCAGCAGCTCGGTTGGCGCGGGAGTCGTAGAGACCCAGTACTTC. Protein: CASSSVGAGVVETQYF.

The gene calls are TRBV6-1 and TRBJ2-1; possible D gene TRBD2, 6 bases. Trimming stripped 10 bases from V and 5 bases from J, with 15 bases between. The length of the CDR3 is 13 residues. CDR1 MNHNS and CDR2 SASEGT come from the germline V gene. The CDR3 DNA follows: TGTGCCACTTCCCAGGTAGCGGACAATGAGCAGTTCTTC. It specifies CATSQVADNEQFF.

The V and J genes are TRBV6-6 and TRBJ2-2; 9 bases fit TRBD2. This CDR3 has 15 residues. The V gene's germline CDR1 is MNHNY and CDR2 SVGAGI (reference sequence). The ends lost 7 bases at V and 5 bases at J; junction bases unmatched: 8. The CDR3: CASNIAGVGTGELFF. The CDR3 DNA is TGTGCCAGCAATATAGCGGGAGTAGGGACCGGGGAGCTGTTTTTT.

V is TRBV19 and J is TRBJ2-7; possible D gene TRBD1, 5 bases. This CDR3 spans 15 amino acids. CDR1 is LNHDA and CDR2 is SQIVND in the germline V gene (reference sequence). V dropped 1 base and J dropped 0 bases, with 10 bases sitting between them. This chain's CDR3 is CASSIAGASSYEQYF. The CDR3 DNA follows: TGTGCCAGTAGTATAGCTGGGGCCAGCTCCTACGAGCAGTACTTC.

CDR3 DNA: TGTGCCAGCAGCAAAACCGGGGGGGCAGGCACAGATACGCAGTATTTT. This encodes CASSKTGGAGTDTQYF. The V call is TRBV9, the J call TRBJ2-3, with 8 positions matching TRBD2. The CDR3 length is 16 residues. V lost 4 bases, J lost 1 base, and 8 bases stayed unmatched. Germline V gives CDR1 SGDLS, CDR2 YYNGEE.

The V and J genes are TRBV19 and TRBJ2-7; D unclear. V lost 1 base to trimming and J lost 7 bases, with 11 bases between them. The CDR3 extends over 13 amino acids. The germline CDR1 and CDR2 sequences are LNHDA and SQIVND (reference sequence). The CDR3 DNA sequence: TGTGCCAGTAGTATAGGTACAGCTTATGAGCAGTACTTC. Its protein product is CASSIGTAYEQYF.

The V and J genes are TRBV5-1 and TRBJ1-1; possible D gene TRBD1, 5 bases. CDR3 length equals 14 residues. The V end was cut by 1 base, the J end by 1 base, with 8 bases between. Per the germline V gene, CDR1 is SGHRS and CDR2 is YFSETQ. CDR3 sequence (DNA): TGCGCCAGCAGCTTGACGGGGGGGAACACTGAAGCTTTCTTT. This encodes CASSLTGGNTEAFF.

The V gene is TRBV6-1, the J gene TRBJ2-7; 9 bases are shared with TRBD1. This CDR3 spans 14 amino acids. Germline assignment: CDR1 MNHNS and CDR2 SASEGT. V lost 5 bases to trimming and J lost 4 bases; unmatched junction nucleotides: 6. CDR3 in amino acids: CASSTGGASYEQYF. The CDR3, as DNA: TGTGCCAGCAGTACAGGGGGCGCCTCTTACGAGCAGTACTTC.

The V call is TRBV9, the J call TRBJ2-7; 9 bases line up with TRBD2. Germline V lookup: CDR1 SGDLS, CDR2 YYNGEE. The CDR3 has 15 residues. With 0 bases clipped from V and 6 bases from J, the junction kept 7 bases outside the gene matches. In nucleotides, the CDR3 is TGTGCCAGCAGCGTAGAGGCGGGAGGGCCCATCGAGCAGTACTTC. Translating gives CASSVEAGGPIEQYF.

The chain combines TRBV6-5 with TRBJ1-1; 7 nucleotides agree with TRBD1. In germline, CDR1 is MNHEY, CDR2 SVGAGI. This CDR3 has 15 residues. The J segment lost 3 bases and the V segment lost 6 bases, leaving 10 bases of the junction unmatched. This CDR3 reads CASSLLRDRHTEAFF. Written as DNA, the CDR3 is TGTGCCAGCAGCCTTCTCCGGGACAGACACACTGAAGCTTTCTTT.

The chain's CDR3 is CSAGQRIVNFF. The CDR3 coding sequence is TGCAGTGCTGGACAGCGAATCGTTAATTTCTTT. The chain employs TRBV20-1 and TRBJ1-1; D possibly corresponds to TRBD1 (6 bases). V was shortened by 5 bases and J by 13 bases, with 17 bases between the two germline ends. CDR3 length equals 11 residues. CDR1 and CDR2 (germline): DFQATT, SNEGSKA (reference sequence).

This clone was counted only a few times. V gene TRBV28 combines with J gene TRBJ1-1, with D possibly being TRBD1 (5 bases). Trimming took 2 bases from V and 3 from J, leaving 10 bases between them. CDR1 MDHEN and CDR2 SYDVKM come from the germline V gene. This CDR3 is built from 14 residues. CDR3: CASSLPRADTEAFF. In DNA form, the CDR3 reads TGTGCCAGCAGTTTACCCAGGGCGGACACTGAAGCTTTCTTT.

This sequence joins TRBV19 and TRBJ1-2, with D unclear. Per the germline V gene, CDR1 is LNHDA and CDR2 is SQIVND (reference sequence). V gave up 6 bases and J gave up 5 bases, with 10 bases separating them. CDR3 size: 12 residues. CDR3 in DNA: TGTGCCAGTAGCCCTTCCTTATATGGCTACACCTTC. It yields the protein CASSPSLYGYTF.

The V and J genes are TRBV9 and TRBJ2-5; D is possibly TRBD2 (6 bases). The J call may be mistaken, given a closer DNA end match to TRBJ2-7. The CDR3 has 16 residues. The germline CDR1 and CDR2 sequences are SGDLS and YYNGEE. The CDR3 loop reads CASSRRDASFSYEQYF. DNA of the CDR3: TGTGCCAGCAGCCGGCGGGATGCTTCATTCTCCTACGAGCAGTACTTC.

The chain employs TRBV7-3 and TRBJ2-3, with D possibly being TRBD2 (5 bases). The CDR3 is 14 residues long. Germline assignment: CDR1 SGHTA and CDR2 FQGTGA. The V end was cut by 3 bases, the J end by 8 bases, with 15 bases between. The CDR3 DNA follows: TGTGCCAGCAGCTTTTCCTCCTTTGAGGGTACGCAGTATTTT. This encodes CASSFSSFEGTQYF. The whole variable domain, remainder taken from reference TRBV7-3 and TRBJ2-3, is GAGVSQTPSNKVTEKGKYVELRCDPISGHTALYWYRQSLGQGPEFLIYFQGTGAADDSGLPNDRFFAVRPEGSVSTLKIQRTERGDSAVYLCASSFSSFEGTQYFGPGTRLTVL.

This sequence joins TRBV2 and TRBJ1-2, with TRBD1 matching 7 bases. The CDR3 has 13 amino acids. Per the germline V gene, CDR1 is SNHLY and CDR2 is FYNNEI. Trimming removed 8 bases from V and 2 bases from J; junction bases left unmatched: 5. The CDR3 sequence is CASEAGGNYGYTF. The CDR3 DNA reads as TGTGCCAGCGAAGCAGGGGGAAACTATGGCTACACCTTC.